Sequencing of this T cell receptor (beta chain) was carried out in a study of T cell responses to AZD1222 COVID-19 vaccine. As for the study in general: Second doses at about 4 or about 12 weeks were pooled. Overall study results and limits: Donors were chiefly white British, with a greater number of females, and clonal diversity was perhaps underestimated.

Germline-derived CDR1 and CDR2 are KGHSH and LQKENI. CDR3 length: 16 amino acids. Trimming took 1 base from V and 2 from J; bases not matched to a gene: 5. Method: immunoSEQ multiplex PCR; TCRdb's copy keeps in-frame clones and lacks some. The table includes 150,000 to 200,000 clones, less than 95% detected once. A word on this clone: Its antigen remains unknown.

The source was peripheral blood, collected on day 0 of AZD1222 vaccination. The V and J genes are TRBV18 and TRBJ1-5; 7 bases agree with TRBD1. This receptor was obtained from an adult in good health. CDR3 region: CASSPLGGQGNQPQHF. In nucleotides, the CDR3 is TGTGCCAGCTCACCACTCGGCGGACAGGGCAATCAGCCCCAGCATTTT. The variable domain in full, with the rest retrieved from reference TRBV18 and TRBJ1-5, is NAGVMQNPRHLVRRRGQEARLRCSPMKGHSHVYWYRQLPEEGLKFMVYLQKENIIDESGMPKERFSAEFPKEGPSILRIQQVVRGDSAAYFCASSPLGGQGNQPQHFGDGTRLSIL.